Presented here are 17 T cell receptor beta chains from one specimen sequenced in a study of untreated major depressive disorder. Findings of the study overall: Depressed patients' CD4+ T cells carried increased TRBV05-01 (Vbeta 5.1) usage versus control CD4+ T cells.

Their antigen targets remain unknown. TCRdb keeps only in-frame clones here, not all; method: immunoSEQ multiplex PCR. Of about 25,000 clones listed, about 90% are singletons. Sequenced material: CD4+ T cells from PBMCs. The receptors originated from a woman aged 25 to 45 with major depressive disorder.

The rearrangement joins TRBV28 to TRBJ2-7, with a tentative D call TRBD1 (5 bases). This CDR3 is built from 15 residues. The germline V and J ends were trimmed by 4 bases and 2 bases, with 15 bases remaining between them. CDR1 and CDR2 from the germline V gene are MDHEN and SYDVKM. The CDR3, as DNA: TGTGCCAGCAGTTCATCACTGGGGCAGGCCTACGAGCAGTACTTC. Translated: CASSSSLGQAYEQYF. The variable domain in full, with the rest retrieved from reference TRBV28 and TRBJ2-7, is DVKVTQSSRYLVKRTGEKVFLECVQDMDHENMFWYRQDPGLGLRLIYFSYDVKMKEKGDIPEGYSVSREKKERFSLILESASTNQTSMYLCASSSSLGQAYEQYFGPGTRLTVT.

The rearrangement joins TRBV5-6 to TRBJ2-2; no clear D gene. The V end was cut by 1 base, the J end by 6 bases, with 10 bases between. Germline V gene data show CDR1 as SGHDT and CDR2 as YYEEEE. The CDR3 runs to 14 residues. CDR3 amino acids: CASSLPWKPGELFF. The DNA for the CDR3 is TGTGCCAGCAGCTTGCCCTGGAAGCCCGGGGAGCTGTTTTTT.

The chain recombines TRBV2 with TRBJ1-1; 9 bases align to TRBD1. V gave up 6 bases and J gave up 1 base; unmatched junction bases: 3. The CDR3 runs 14 residues. From germline, CDR1 is SNHLY and CDR2 FYNNEI. In DNA, the CDR3 is TGTGCCAGCAGACTGACAGGGGGGAACACTGAAGCTTTCTTT. As protein: CASRLTGGNTEAFF.

The genes are TRBV28 and TRBJ1-5; unclear D gene. Per the germline V gene, CDR1 is MDHEN and CDR2 is SYDVKM. The CDR3 length is 17 residues. Trimming shortened V by 3 bases and J by 0 bases, and 15 bases separated the two germline ends. CDR3 in amino acids: CASSLIRGSLSNQPQHF. In DNA form, the CDR3 reads TGTGCCAGCAGTTTGATCCGAGGGTCGCTTAGCAATCAGCCCCAGCATTTT.

The CDR3 region is CASSSAGTGYGYTF. In DNA form, the CDR3 reads TGTGCCAGCAGTTCGGCCGGGACTGGATATGGCTACACCTTC. The chain joins TRBV28 to TRBJ1-2; weak D call: TRBD1 (5 bases). Germline assignment: CDR1 MDHEN and CDR2 SYDVKM. CDR3 length equals 14 residues. Trimming stripped 4 bases from V and 5 bases from J, with 14 bases between.

This clone was seen once. The chain employs TRBV4-3 and TRBJ2-5, with 10 bases identical to TRBD2. The ends lost 3 bases at V and 7 bases at J; junction bases unmatched: 2. Germline V gene sequence: CDR1 LGHNA, CDR2 YSLEER. The CDR3 consists of 13 residues. In DNA form, the CDR3 reads TGCGCCAGCAGCCAGGTAGCGGGGGGGACCCAGTACTTC. Encoded protein: CASSQVAGGTQYF.

The chain links TRBV5-1 to TRBJ1-3; D not certain. CDR1 and CDR2 from the germline V gene are SGHRS and YFSETQ. CDR3 size: 16 residues. V was clipped by 0 bases and J by 3 bases, with 13 bases between them. The CDR3, as DNA: TGCGCCAGCAGCTTGGCCCCCGCCGTGGGTGGAAACACCATATATTTT. Protein sequence: CASSLAPAVGGNTIYF.

V gene TRBV7-2 combines with J gene TRBJ2-7; 10 bases line up with TRBD1. Germline CDR1 reads SGHTA; CDR2 reads FQGNSA. Unmatched junction bases numbered 7, after V lost 5 bases and J lost 6 bases. This CDR3 has 14 amino acids. The CDR3 here is CASSPEGQGGEQYF. CDR3 DNA: TGTGCCAGCAGCCCTGAAGGACAGGGGGGCGAGCAGTACTTC.

The V call is TRBV7-6, the J call TRBJ2-2, with D perhaps assigned TRBD1 or TRBD2 (5 bases each). V was trimmed by 6 bases and J by 0 bases, leaving 8 bases between them. The CDR3 loop spans 14 amino acids. CDR1 is SGHVS, CDR2 FNYEAQ, per germline. CDR3 bases: TGTGCCAGCAGACGGGGACCGAACACCGGGGAGCTGTTTTTT. Protein sequence: CASRRGPNTGELFF.

This clone was recorded only once. The chain has TRBV14 and TRBJ1-5; D call uncertain. The CDR3 is made up of 13 amino acids. With 0 bases removed from V and 1 base from J, the gap between germline ends came to 1 base. Germline loops: CDR1 SGHDN, CDR2 FVKESK. Written as DNA, the CDR3 is TGTGCCAGCAGCCAAGAAAGCAATCAGCCCCAGCATTTT. Its translation is CASSQESNQPQHF.

The rearrangement links TRBV5-5 to TRBJ2-7; D is ambiguous. V shed 1 base and J shed 5 bases, with 13 bases lying between them. CDR1 is SGHKS and CDR2 is YYEKEE in the germline V gene (reference sequence). The CDR3 has 14 residues. Here the CDR3 reads CASSLRHSNDEQYF. In DNA form, the CDR3 reads TGTGCCAGCAGCTTGCGCCACAGTAATGACGAGCAGTACTTC.

In its sample, this clone was seen once. This chain links TRBV5-7 with TRBJ1-4; D gene uncertain. TRBV5-7 is given ORF status, its function remaining uncertain. The CDR3 runs 13 residues. The V gene lost 5 bases and the J gene lost 5 bases, with 10 bases spanning the gap. CDR3 residues: CASSPVINEKLFF. As DNA, the CDR3 is TGTGCCAGCAGTCCGGTTATAAATGAAAAACTGTTTTTT.

The chain carries TRBV7-3 and TRBJ2-7; no reliable D call. The CDR3 is 15 amino acids. CDR1 and CDR2 from the germline V gene are SGHTA and FQGTGA. Deletions cut 4 bases from V and 2 bases from J, with 15 bases between. The CDR3 region has the DNA TGTGCCAGCAGCTCCACGCCCGGAGTAGCCTACGAGCAGTACTTC. It is translated as CASSSTPGVAYEQYF.

The genes are TRBV2 and TRBJ1-5, with 8 bases fitting TRBD1. Germline V gene data show CDR1 as SNHLY and CDR2 as FYNNEI. The V and J ends lost 4 bases and 6 bases, in that order; junction bases with no gene match: 11. CDR3 length: 16 amino acids. The CDR3 nucleotides are TGTGCCAGCAGTGCAAAGGGACAGGCAATGGGTCAGCCCCAGCATTTT. Translating it yields CASSAKGQAMGQPQHF.

This rearrangement joins TRBV5-6 to TRBJ2-7; 7 nucleotides line up with TRBD1. Unmatched junction bases numbered 1, after V lost 1 base and J lost 3 bases. The germline V gene has CDR1 SGHDT and CDR2 YYEEEE. The CDR3 extends over 13 amino acids. For the CDR3, the DNA is TGTGCCAGCAGCTTGTCAGGGGGCTACGAGCAGTACTTC. This gives the protein CASSLSGGYEQYF.

This chain uses TRBV5-4 with TRBJ2-7; unclear D gene. Germline V gene lookup returns CDR1 SGHNT and CDR2 YYREEE (reference sequence). The CDR3 covers 16 residues. V dropped 2 bases and J dropped 4 bases, with 19 bases sitting between them. In DNA form, the CDR3 reads TGTGCCAGCAGCTTTGGTGTCATGGGAAACCGATACGAGCAGTACTTC. It encodes CASSFGVMGNRYEQYF.

The count of this clone is one. The chain employs TRBV5-4 and TRBJ1-6; TRBD1 matches 7 bases. CDR1 SGHNT and CDR2 YYREEE come from the germline V gene (reference sequence). The ends lost 2 bases at V and 10 bases at J; junction bases unmatched: 6. CDR3 length: 14 amino acids. This CDR3 reads CASSFDRVYSPLHF. The CDR3 DNA follows: TGTGCCAGCAGCTTTGACAGGGTCTACTCACCCCTCCACTTT.